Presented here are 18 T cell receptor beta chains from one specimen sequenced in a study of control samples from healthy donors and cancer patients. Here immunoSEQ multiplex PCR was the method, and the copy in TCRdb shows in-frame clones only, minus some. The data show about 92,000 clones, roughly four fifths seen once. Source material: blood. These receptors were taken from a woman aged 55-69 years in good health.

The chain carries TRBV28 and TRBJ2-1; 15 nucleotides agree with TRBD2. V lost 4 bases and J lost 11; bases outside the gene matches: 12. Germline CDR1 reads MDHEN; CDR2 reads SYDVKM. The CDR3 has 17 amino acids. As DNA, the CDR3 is TGTGCCAGCAGTTCTGGGACTAGCGGGAGGAACACAATGAAGCAGTTCTTC. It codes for CASSSGTSGRNTMKQFF.

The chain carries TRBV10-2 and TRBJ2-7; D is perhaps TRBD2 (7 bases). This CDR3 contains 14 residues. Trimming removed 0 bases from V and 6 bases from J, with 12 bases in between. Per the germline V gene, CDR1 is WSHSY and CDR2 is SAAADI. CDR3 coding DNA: TGCGCCAGCAGTGAGTCACGGGGGGCGCGCGAGCAGTACTTC. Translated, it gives CASSESRGAREQYF.

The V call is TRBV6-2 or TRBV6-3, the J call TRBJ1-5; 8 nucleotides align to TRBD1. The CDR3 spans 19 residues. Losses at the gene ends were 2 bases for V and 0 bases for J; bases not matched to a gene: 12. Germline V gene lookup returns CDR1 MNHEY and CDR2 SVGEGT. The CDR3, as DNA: TGTGCCAGCAGTTACCAAGGACAGGGTATTTGGGATAGCAATCAGCCCCAGCATTTT. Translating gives CASSYQGQGIWDSNQPQHF.

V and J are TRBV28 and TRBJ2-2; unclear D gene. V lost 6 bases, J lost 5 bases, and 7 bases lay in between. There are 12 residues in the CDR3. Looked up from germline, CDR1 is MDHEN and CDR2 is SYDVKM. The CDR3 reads CASSLSTGELFF. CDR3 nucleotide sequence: TGTGCCAGCAGCCTGAGTACCGGGGAGCTGTTTTTT.

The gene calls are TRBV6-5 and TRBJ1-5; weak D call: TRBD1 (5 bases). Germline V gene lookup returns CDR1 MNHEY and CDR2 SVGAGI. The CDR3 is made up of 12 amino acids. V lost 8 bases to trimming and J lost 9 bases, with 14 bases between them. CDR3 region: CASSAQGSPQHF. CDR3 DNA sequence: TGTGCCAGCTCAGCTCAGGGATCGCCCCAGCATTTT.

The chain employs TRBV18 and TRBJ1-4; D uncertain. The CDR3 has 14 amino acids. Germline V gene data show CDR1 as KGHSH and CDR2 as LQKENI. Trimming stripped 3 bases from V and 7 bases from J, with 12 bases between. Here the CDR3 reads CASSPRTPLEKLFF. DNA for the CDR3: TGTGCCAGCTCACCTCGAACGCCACTTGAAAAACTGTTTTTT.

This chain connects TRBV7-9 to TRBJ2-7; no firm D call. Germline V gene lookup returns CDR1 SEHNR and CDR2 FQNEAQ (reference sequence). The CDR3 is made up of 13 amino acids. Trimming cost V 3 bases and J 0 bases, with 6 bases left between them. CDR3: CASSFDNSYEQYF. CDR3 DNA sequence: TGTGCCAGCAGCTTTGACAACTCCTACGAGCAGTACTTC.

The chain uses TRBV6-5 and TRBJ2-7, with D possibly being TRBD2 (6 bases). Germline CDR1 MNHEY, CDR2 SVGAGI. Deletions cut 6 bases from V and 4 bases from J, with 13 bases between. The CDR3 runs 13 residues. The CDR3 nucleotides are TGTGCCAGCAGAGTAGCAGGGAGGTACGAGCAGTACTTC. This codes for CASRVAGRYEQYF.

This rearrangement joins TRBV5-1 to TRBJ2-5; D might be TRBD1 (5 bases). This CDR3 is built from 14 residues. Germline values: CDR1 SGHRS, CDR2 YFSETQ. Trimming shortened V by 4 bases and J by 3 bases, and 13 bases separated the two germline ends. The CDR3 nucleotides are TGCGCCAGCAGCCCTCAGGGCCTTAAAGAGACCCAGTACTTC. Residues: CASSPQGLKETQYF.

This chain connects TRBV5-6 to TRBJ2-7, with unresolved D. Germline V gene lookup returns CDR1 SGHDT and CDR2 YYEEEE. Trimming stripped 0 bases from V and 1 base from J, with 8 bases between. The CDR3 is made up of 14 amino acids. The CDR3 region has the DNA TGTGCCAGCAGCTTGGGGGTTACGTCCTACGAGCAGTACTTC. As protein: CASSLGVTSYEQYF.

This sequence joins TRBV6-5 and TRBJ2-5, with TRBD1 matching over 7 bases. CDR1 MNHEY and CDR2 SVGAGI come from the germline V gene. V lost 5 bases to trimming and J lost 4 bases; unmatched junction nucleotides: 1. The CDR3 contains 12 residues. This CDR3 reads CASSHRGETQYF. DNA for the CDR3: TGTGCCAGCAGTCACAGGGGAGAGACCCAGTACTTC.

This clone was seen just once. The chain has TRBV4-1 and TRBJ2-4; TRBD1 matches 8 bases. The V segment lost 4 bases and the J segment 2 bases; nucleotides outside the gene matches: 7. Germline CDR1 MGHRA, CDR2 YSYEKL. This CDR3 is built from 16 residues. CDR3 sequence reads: CASSPDRGATKNIQYF. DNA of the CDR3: TGCGCCAGCAGCCCCGACAGGGGCGCGACCAAAAACATTCAGTACTTC.

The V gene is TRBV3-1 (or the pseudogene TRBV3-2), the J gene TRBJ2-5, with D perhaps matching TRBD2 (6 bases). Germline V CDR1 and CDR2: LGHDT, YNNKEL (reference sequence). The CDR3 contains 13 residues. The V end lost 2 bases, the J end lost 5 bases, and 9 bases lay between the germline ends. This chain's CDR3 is CASSQTSRETQYF. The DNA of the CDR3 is TGTGCCAGCAGCCAAACTAGCAGGGAGACCCAGTACTTC.

The CDR3 DNA reads TGTGCCAGCAGCGAACCGGGACGTCTGGAGACCCAGTACTTC. Protein: CASSEPGRLETQYF. V is TRBV7-9 and J is TRBJ2-5, with D perhaps matching TRBD1 or TRBD2 (5 bases each). V was shortened by 5 bases and J by 5 bases, with 15 bases between the two germline ends. The CDR3 contains 14 residues. Germline CDR1 and CDR2: SEHNR and FQNEAQ (reference sequence). Filled out from reference TRBV7-9 and TRBJ2-5, the complete variable domain reads DTGVSQNPRHKITKRGQNVTFRCDPISEHNRLYWYRQTLGQGPEFLTYFQNEAQLEKSRLLSDRFSAERPKGSFSTLEIQRTEQGDSAMYLCASSEPGRLETQYFGPGTRLLVL.

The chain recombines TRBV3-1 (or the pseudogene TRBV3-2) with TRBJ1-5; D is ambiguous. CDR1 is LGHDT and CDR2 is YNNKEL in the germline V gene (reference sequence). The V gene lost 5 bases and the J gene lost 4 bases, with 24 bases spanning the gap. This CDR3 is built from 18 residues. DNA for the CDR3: TGTGCCAGCAGCGATACGAGCCGAAAGGCGGCCCTTAATCAGCCCCAGCATTTT. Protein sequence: CASSDTSRKAALNQPQHF.

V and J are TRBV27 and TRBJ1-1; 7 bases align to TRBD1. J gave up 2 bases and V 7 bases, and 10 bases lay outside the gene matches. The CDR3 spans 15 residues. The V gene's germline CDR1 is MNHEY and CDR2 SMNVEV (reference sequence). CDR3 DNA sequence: TGTGCCAGCACCCTCCGAGGGGGCTCAAACACTGAAGCTTTCTTT. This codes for CASTLRGGSNTEAFF.

Written as DNA, the CDR3 is TGTGCCAGCAGCACCAGGGCTACGTACAATGAGCAGTTCTTC. This encodes CASSTRATYNEQFF. The chain couples TRBV14 to TRBJ2-1; D is perhaps TRBD1 (5 bases). Trimming shortened V by 5 bases and J by 4 bases, and 12 bases separated the two germline ends. CDR1 and CDR2 (germline): SGHDN, FVKESK. This CDR3 has 14 amino acids.

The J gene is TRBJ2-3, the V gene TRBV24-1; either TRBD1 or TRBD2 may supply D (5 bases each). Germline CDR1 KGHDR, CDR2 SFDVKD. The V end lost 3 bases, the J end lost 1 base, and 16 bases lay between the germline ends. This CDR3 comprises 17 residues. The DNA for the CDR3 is TGTGCCACCAGTGATCCGTCCGGGACCAAGGGCACAGATACGCAGTATTTT. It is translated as CATSDPSGTKGTDTQYF.